The 32 T cell receptor beta chains given below trace back to one sample, sequenced in a study of blood T cell repertoires in COVID-19. Generated by immunoSEQ multiplex PCR, the TCRdb table keeps only in-frame clones and is missing some. Among approximately 240,000 clones, under 95% were seen once, and the ten largest hold 1.9%. Sample: PBMCs or T cells enriched from blood (not recorded which). Source of these receptors: a woman aged 18-30 years who had recovered from COVID-19.

V gene TRBV28 combines with J gene TRBJ1-4; tentative D call: TRBD1 (5 bases). The CDR3 runs to 16 residues. Germline values: CDR1 MDHEN, CDR2 SYDVKM. Trimming removed 8 bases from V and 0 bases from J, with 16 bases in between. CDR3: CASGPYGTSTNEKLFF. DNA for the CDR3: TGTGCCAGCGGACCTTACGGGACTTCAACTAATGAAAAACTGTTTTTT.

J is TRBJ2-1 and V is TRBV29-1; 8 bases line up with TRBD1. The CDR3 consists of 13 residues. Trimming removed 4 bases from V and 12 bases from J; junction bases left unmatched: 11. Germline CDR1 reads SQVTM; CDR2 reads ANQGSEA. In nucleotides, the CDR3 is TGCAGCGTTGCCCAGGGGGCGCGTTGGGGGCAGTTCTTC. It yields the protein CSVAQGARWGQFF.

This clone was recorded once. The rearrangement links TRBV12-5 to TRBJ1-1; the match to TRBD1 covers 9 bases. Germline CDR1 is LGHNT and CDR2 is FRNRAP. V shed 6 bases, J shed 2 bases, and the junction held 10 bases outside the gene matches. The CDR3 loop spans 16 amino acids. CDR3 sequence reads: CASGHWDRAANTEAFF. The CDR3 DNA reads as TGTGCTAGTGGCCACTGGGACAGGGCAGCCAACACTGAAGCTTTCTTT.

V is TRBV9 and J is TRBJ1-2; 8 positions match TRBD1. In germline, CDR1 is SGDLS, CDR2 YYNGEE. V shed 0 bases and J 8 bases; nucleotides not matched to a gene: 6. CDR3 length: 14 amino acids. The CDR3 DNA follows: TGTGCCAGCAGCGTAGACAGGGGGATTACGGGCTACACCTTC. This sequence encodes CASSVDRGITGYTF.

This chain uses TRBV5-1 with TRBJ2-1; 10 bases agree with TRBD2. The junction had 2 bases not matched to a gene; V was cut back by 2 bases and J by 3 bases. The CDR3 runs to 15 residues. The germline V gene has CDR1 SGHRS and CDR2 YFSETQ. CDR3 in amino acids: CASSLSGGDYNEQFF. DNA of the CDR3: TGCGCCAGCAGCTTAAGCGGGGGGGACTACAATGAGCAGTTCTTC.

The DNA of the CDR3 is TGTGCCAGCAGCTTGGGACAGGCGGCTGAAGCTTTCTTT. Amino acid sequence: CASSLGQAAEAFF. This rearrangement joins TRBV7-9 to TRBJ1-1, with TRBD1 matching over 8 bases. The CDR3 contains 13 residues. V shed 3 bases and J 6 bases; nucleotides not matched to a gene: 3. CDR1 and CDR2 (germline): SEHNR, FQNEAQ (reference sequence).

This rearrangement joins TRBV13 to TRBJ2-5; D gene ambiguous. Germline CDR1 is PRHDT and CDR2 is FYEKMQ (reference sequence). The CDR3 is 16 residues long. With 5 bases removed from V and 2 bases from J, the gap between germline ends came to 18 bases. CDR3 region: CASSNRALGLQETQYF. The CDR3 region has the DNA TGTGCCAGCAGCAATAGAGCCCTAGGCCTTCAAGAGACCCAGTACTTC.

This clone came up once. J is TRBJ2-7 and V is TRBV7-9; possibly TRBD1 for D (5 bases). Germline CDR1 and CDR2: SEHNR and FQNEAQ (reference sequence). The CDR3 length is 12 residues. Trimming left V 5 bases short and J 7 bases short, with 12 bases between. The CDR3 loop reads CASSPLGVEQYF. CDR3 coding DNA: TGTGCCAGCAGCCCGTTAGGGGTAGAGCAGTACTTC.

The rearrangement uses TRBV28 and TRBJ2-2, with a weak D call TRBD1 (5 bases). Looked up from germline, CDR1 is MDHEN and CDR2 is SYDVKM. The V end lost 6 bases, the J end lost 0 bases, and 17 bases lay between the germline ends. The CDR3 spans 17 residues. Written as DNA, the CDR3 is TGTGCCAGCAGCTCATCCTGGGGCACCGCGAACACCGGGGAGCTGTTTTTT. Protein product: CASSSSWGTANTGELFF. The whole variable domain, remainder taken from reference TRBV28 and TRBJ2-2, is DVKVTQSSRYLVKRTGEKVFLECVQDMDHENMFWYRQDPGLGLRLIYFSYDVKMKEKGDIPEGYSVSREKKERFSLILESASTNQTSMYLCASSSSWGTANTGELFFGEGSRLTVL.

V usage is TRBV20-1 and J usage is TRBJ2-5; D is possibly TRBD2 (5 bases). Germline CDR1 is DFQATT and CDR2 is SNEGSKA (reference sequence). This CDR3 has 11 residues. Trimming pared 1 base from V and 7 bases from J, leaving 7 bases between. CDR3 region: CSARVEGTQYF. The CDR3 DNA follows: TGCAGTGCTAGAGTTGAGGGGACCCAGTACTTC.

This rearrangement joins TRBV28 to TRBJ1-1, with D perhaps TRBD1 (5 bases). This CDR3 has 15 amino acids. The germline CDR1 and CDR2 sequences are MDHEN and SYDVKM. Trimming removed 8 bases at V and 3 bases at J, with 19 bases between. The CDR3 DNA reads as TGTGCCAGCCAGGGCCCACTCCGTGCGGACACTGAAGCTTTCTTT. Its translation is CASQGPLRADTEAFF.

The V gene is TRBV5-6, the J gene TRBJ1-6, with 9 bases that match TRBD1. CDR3 length equals 16 residues. V lost 2 bases, J lost 7 bases, and 7 bases stayed unmatched. Germline loops: CDR1 SGHDT, CDR2 YYEEEE. In nucleotides, the CDR3 is TGTGCCAGCAGCTTTGACAGGGGGAAGAGGAATTCACCCCTCCACTTT. Its translation is CASSFDRGKRNSPLHF.

The rearrangement uses TRBV6-5 and TRBJ1-2; 9 bases match TRBD1. This CDR3 is 15 amino acids long. The J segment lost 3 bases and the V segment lost 2 bases, leaving 4 bases of the junction unmatched. The V gene's germline CDR1 is MNHEY and CDR2 SVGAGI. DNA of the CDR3: TGTGCCAGCAGTTACGCAACAGGGGGCTACTATGGCTACACCTTC. Translated: CASSYATGGYYGYTF.

This clone was recorded only once. The gene calls are TRBV5-5 and TRBJ1-1; D remains ambiguous. The germline V gene encodes CDR1 SGHKS and CDR2 YYEKEE (reference sequence). This CDR3 has 14 residues. Trimming took off 1 base at V and 3 bases at J, with 10 bases between the two ends. CDR3 loop: CASSLTPGDTEAFF. The CDR3, as DNA: TGTGCCAGCAGCTTGACCCCCGGGGACACTGAAGCTTTCTTT. Full variable domain (outside the CDR3, taken from reference TRBV5-5 and TRBJ1-1): DAGVTQSPTHLIKTRGQQVTLRCSPISGHKSVSWYQQVLGQGPQFIFQYYEKEERGRGNFPDRFSARQFPNYSSELNVNALLLGDSALYLCASSLTPGDTEAFFGQGTRLTVV.

The CDR3 loop is CSAGQHSGNTIYF. For the CDR3, the DNA is TGCAGCGCGGGACAGCACTCTGGAAACACCATATATTTT. The chain employs TRBV29-1 and TRBJ1-3, with 7 bases that match TRBD1. Germline CDR1 SQVTM, CDR2 ANQGSEA. The CDR3 loop spans 13 amino acids. Germline trimming cut 7 bases from V and 0 bases from J; bases unmatched to any gene: 3.

This chain uses TRBV7-2 with TRBJ1-1; no definite D call. V lost 5 bases and J 1 base, leaving 2 bases between the germline ends. There are 11 residues in the CDR3. Germline-derived CDR1 and CDR2 are SGHTA and FQGNSA. CDR3 amino acids: CASSRNTEAFF. The CDR3 DNA follows: TGTGCCAGCAGCCGGAACACTGAAGCTTTCTTT.

V usage is TRBV6-5 and J usage is TRBJ1-6, with D unresolved. This CDR3 is 14 amino acids long. The V gene lost 7 bases and the J gene lost 8 bases, with 15 bases spanning the gap. CDR1 and CDR2 from the germline V gene are MNHEY and SVGAGI. The CDR3 protein is CASTKNREYSPLHF. CDR3 sequence (DNA): TGTGCCAGCACGAAAAACCGGGAATATTCACCCCTCCACTTT.

This chain links TRBV28 with TRBJ1-6; D ambiguous. Germline-derived CDR1 and CDR2 are MDHEN and SYDVKM. V was trimmed by 7 bases and J by 7 bases, leaving 26 bases between them. The CDR3 loop spans 18 amino acids. CDR3 sequence reads: CASTQRTGNILGNSPLHF. In nucleotides, the CDR3 is TGTGCCAGCACCCAAAGGACGGGGAATATTCTAGGGAATTCACCCCTCCACTTT.

The genes are TRBV28 and TRBJ2-7, with 7 bases that match TRBD1. J gave up 6 bases and V 6 bases, and 8 bases lay outside the gene matches. Germline CDR1 and CDR2: MDHEN and SYDVKM. CDR3 length: 13 residues. The CDR3: CASRSGTVSEQYF. The CDR3 nucleotides read TGTGCCAGCAGATCCGGGACAGTCTCCGAGCAGTACTTC.

This chain links TRBV7-9 with TRBJ2-6; D unresolved. CDR3 size: 17 residues. CDR1 and CDR2 from the germline V gene are SEHNR and FQNEAQ (reference sequence). The V gene lost 4 bases and the J gene lost 0 bases, with 13 bases spanning the gap. The CDR3 nucleotides read TGTGCCAGCAGCTCACCCAGGTTCCTCTCTGGGGCCAACGTCCTGACTTTC. Encoded protein: CASSSPRFLSGANVLTF.

The V and J genes are TRBV5-4 and TRBJ1-4; the match to TRBD1 covers 8 bases. Per the germline V gene, CDR1 is SGHNT and CDR2 is YYREEE (reference sequence). Trimming took 1 base from V and 8 from J; bases not matched to a gene: 7. This CDR3 is built from 15 residues. CDR3 bases: TGTGCCAGCAGCTTGACCGGACAGGGAGACGAAAAACTGTTTTTT. Translating gives CASSLTGQGDEKLFF.

CDR3 sequence (DNA): TGTGCCAGCAGACCGCGGGGATCCTATGGCTACACCTTC. This sequence encodes CASRPRGSYGYTF. The genes are TRBV3-1 (or the pseudogene TRBV3-2) and TRBJ1-2; D is unresolved. Looked up from germline, CDR1 is LGHDT and CDR2 is YNNKEL (reference sequence). Between the trimmed V and J ends, which lost 6 bases and 4 bases, there was a span of 12 bases. The CDR3 has 13 residues.

In this sample, this clone turned up a few times. Here the CDR3 reads CASSAPLWAEKLFF. CDR3 coding DNA: TGTGCCAGCAGCGCCCCGCTGTGGGCGGAAAAACTGTTTTTT. V gene TRBV7-9 combines with J gene TRBJ1-4; D unclear. The germline V and J ends were trimmed by 5 bases and 8 bases, with 15 bases remaining between them. CDR1 and CDR2 (germline): SEHNR, FQNEAQ (reference sequence). The CDR3 has 14 amino acids.

This sequence joins TRBV18 and TRBJ2-2; TRBD1 matches at 7 bases. This CDR3 has 15 residues. Per germline, CDR1 KGHSH and CDR2 LQKENI. Germline trimming cut 4 bases from V and 7 bases from J; bases unmatched to any gene: 9. The CDR3 loop is CASSQTGTLSGELFF. CDR3 DNA sequence: TGTGCCAGCTCACAGACAGGGACCTTGAGCGGGGAGCTGTTTTTT.

The chain carries TRBV5-1 and TRBJ2-2; D not certain. The CDR3 spans 15 residues. Looked up from germline, CDR1 is SGHRS and CDR2 is YFSETQ. Between the trimmed V and J ends, which lost 3 bases and 4 bases, there was a span of 13 bases. The CDR3 region is CASSSDISVTGELFF. The CDR3 DNA reads TGCGCCAGCAGCTCCGATATTTCGGTCACCGGGGAGCTGTTTTTT. Full variable domain (outside the CDR3, taken from reference TRBV5-1 and TRBJ2-2): KAGVTQTPRYLIKTRGQQVTLSCSPISGHRSVSWYQQTPGQGLQFLFEYFSETQRNKGNFPGRFSGRQFSNSRSEMNVSTLELGDSALYLCASSSDISVTGELFFGEGSRLTVL.

Concerning this clone itself: The same CDR3 arises from other DNA sequences in this sample as well. This chain connects TRBV5-1 to TRBJ1-2; a possible D gene is TRBD1 (5 bases). V lost 0 bases, J lost 4 bases, and 7 bases lay in between. This CDR3 is built from 13 residues. Germline V gene data show CDR1 as SGHRS and CDR2 as YFSETQ. CDR3 coding DNA: TGCGCCAGCAGCTTGGGACAGTTCTATGGCTACACCTTC. This sequence encodes CASSLGQFYGYTF.

This clone has only a few counts. The J gene is TRBJ2-1, the V gene TRBV25-1; 8 bases match TRBD1. V lost 1 base and J lost 2; bases outside the gene matches: 4. This CDR3 has 16 amino acids. Germline CDR1 is MGHDK and CDR2 is SYGVNS. This CDR3 is CASSEWSRGPYNEQFF. In nucleotides, the CDR3 is TGTGCCAGCAGTGAATGGAGCAGGGGGCCCTACAATGAGCAGTTCTTC. The full variable domain, with the rest looked up from reference TRBV25-1 and TRBJ2-1, is EADIYQTPRYLVIGTGKKITLECSQTMGHDKMYWYQQDPGMELHLIHYSYGVNSTEKGDLSSESTVSRIRTEHFPLTLESARPSHTSQYLCASSEWSRGPYNEQFFGPGTRLTVL.

The genes are TRBV5-4 and TRBJ2-7; possible D gene TRBD1, 6 bases. The CDR3 runs 14 residues. Germline V CDR1 and CDR2: SGHNT, YYREEE (reference sequence). V shed 2 bases and J shed 5 bases, with 14 bases lying between them. The CDR3: CASSFSGVRNEQYF. The CDR3 DNA reads TGTGCCAGCAGCTTTTCAGGGGTACGGAACGAGCAGTACTTC.

Comment on this clone: Other DNA sequences of this sample code for an identical CDR3. This chain uses TRBV14 with TRBJ1-1, with D unresolved. Germline CDR1 and CDR2: SGHDN and FVKESK. V shed 4 bases and J shed 0 bases, with 6 bases lying between them. The CDR3 sequence is 13 residues long. In DNA form, the CDR3 reads TGTGCCAGCAGCCCTAGCATGAACACTGAAGCTTTCTTT. Its protein product is CASSPSMNTEAFF.

The chain carries TRBV9 and TRBJ2-2; D is uncertain. The germline gives CDR1 SGDLS, CDR2 YYNGEE. Trimming shortened V by 0 bases and J by 7 bases, and 16 bases separated the two germline ends. The CDR3 has 16 amino acids. In DNA form, the CDR3 reads TGTGCCAGCAGCGTAGCTCCTGCTAGATCTAGCGGGGAGCTGTTTTTT. It is translated as CASSVAPARSSGELFF.

The chain uses TRBV27 and TRBJ1-5; D not certain. CDR1 is MNHEY and CDR2 is SMNVEV in the germline V gene (reference sequence). The CDR3 runs 17 residues. Trimming shortened V by 5 bases and J by 6 bases, and 23 bases separated the two germline ends. CDR3 amino acids: CASSPSHYREPGQPQHF. The DNA of the CDR3 is TGTGCCAGCAGTCCATCCCATTACCGGGAGCCGGGTCAGCCCCAGCATTTT.

The rearrangement joins TRBV7-6 to TRBJ2-2; D perhaps matches TRBD1 (5 bases). Germline V gene lookup returns CDR1 SGHVS and CDR2 FNYEAQ. Deletions cut 7 bases from V and 0 bases from J, with 9 bases between. CDR3 length equals 14 residues. The CDR3 sequence is CASTAGSNTGELFF. In DNA, the CDR3 is TGTGCCAGCACCGCAGGGTCGAACACCGGGGAGCTGTTTTTT.